The 32 T cell receptor beta chains below were found in one sample sequenced in a study of radiotherapy plus CTLA-4 blockade in lung cancer. Using immunoSEQ multiplex PCR, the repertoire was profiled, and TCRdb retains in-frame clones only, with some absent. The sample includes roughly 50,000 clones, approximately 84% seen only once; the top ten take approximately 4.8%. The sequencing here drew on peripheral blood, taken from a patient treated with radiotherapy plus ipilimumab. These receptors came from a human donor with non-small cell lung cancer whose response to radiotherapy plus ipilimumab could not be evaluated.

The chain links TRBV18 to TRBJ2-3; 8 bases line up with TRBD2. CDR1 and CDR2 (germline): KGHSH, LQKENI. This CDR3 has 15 amino acids. Trimming cost V 8 bases and J 6 bases; bases outside gene matches: 13. Written as DNA, the CDR3 is TGTGCCAGCCTTTTGGCGGGAGGAACCTCGGATACGCAGTATTTT. This sequence encodes CASLLAGGTSDTQYF.

The V call is TRBV2, the J call TRBJ2-1; 11 bases are a match to TRBD1. V lost 6 bases and J lost 4; bases outside the gene matches: 2. The CDR3 length is 14 residues. Germline lookup yields CDR1 SNHLY and CDR2 FYNNEI. In DNA, the CDR3 is TGTGCCAGCAGGGGGACAGGGGGGTACAATGAGCAGTTCTTC. This codes for CASRGTGGYNEQFF. The complete variable domain, with remaining parts taken from reference TRBV2 and TRBJ2-1, reads EPEVTQTPSHQVTQMGQEVILRCVPISNHLYFYWYRQILGQKVEFLVSFYNNEISEKSEIFDDQFSVERPDGSNFTLKIRSTKLEDSAMYFCASRGTGGYNEQFFGPGTRLTVL.

The chain employs TRBV6-1 and TRBJ2-6; 8 nucleotides line up with TRBD1. The CDR3 loop spans 18 amino acids. CDR1 and CDR2 (germline): MNHNS, SASEGT. The trim removed 4 bases at V and 2 bases at J, leaving 10 bases unmatched. CDR3 in amino acids: CASSVGRSRGPGANVLTF. The CDR3 DNA reads as TGTGCCAGCAGTGTGGGAAGATCCAGGGGGCCTGGGGCCAACGTCCTGACTTTC.

The J gene is TRBJ1-2, the V gene TRBV7-2, with D maybe TRBD1 (6 bases). The germline gives CDR1 SGHTA, CDR2 FQGNSA. The CDR3 runs to 15 residues. Trimming pared 4 bases from V and 7 bases from J, leaving 19 bases between. The CDR3 nucleotides read TGTGCCAGCAGCTCCACCGAGACAGGTCTCGGTGGCTACACCTTC. It encodes CASSSTETGLGGYTF.

The chain joins TRBV7-9 to TRBJ2-7, with 7 bases fitting TRBD1. This CDR3 has 15 residues. V was pared by 4 bases and J by 0 bases, with 6 bases of the junction left unmatched. CDR1 is SEHNR, CDR2 FQNEAQ, per germline (reference sequence). CDR3 region: CASSSNRGTSYEQYF. CDR3 in DNA: TGTGCCAGCAGCTCCAACAGGGGTACCTCCTACGAGCAGTACTTC.

The rearrangement uses TRBV4-1 and TRBJ1-1; 7 bases agree with TRBD1. The CDR3 has 17 residues. The germline V gene encodes CDR1 MGHRA and CDR2 YSYEKL. Trimming took 2 bases from V and 0 from J; bases not matched to a gene: 9. The CDR3 DNA sequence: TGCGCCAGCAGCCAACGCGGGACAGCTAGATTGAACACTGAAGCTTTCTTT. It is translated as CASSQRGTARLNTEAFF.

This clone was found a few times. The chain recombines TRBV7-2 with TRBJ1-3; D not resolved. The CDR3 consists of 16 residues. V gave up 5 bases and J gave up 0 bases, with 14 bases separating them. Germline-derived CDR1 and CDR2 are SGHTA and FQGNSA. Here the CDR3 reads CASSPQRGNSGNTIYF. The CDR3 DNA reads TGTGCCAGCAGCCCTCAACGGGGAAACTCTGGAAACACCATATATTTT.

This clone was picked up a small number of times. The chain is built from TRBV6-5 and TRBJ2-7; maybe TRBD2 (6 bases). Germline CDR1 is MNHEY and CDR2 is SVGAGI. V was clipped by 4 bases and J by 2 bases, with 18 bases between them. The CDR3 is made up of 16 amino acids. Here the CDR3 DNA reads TGTGCCAGCAGTTCCCTCGGGGGAGTAATAGCCTACGAGCAGTACTTC. Translating it yields CASSSLGGVIAYEQYF.

This chain connects TRBV29-1 to TRBJ1-2; TRBD1 agrees at 10 bases. J was trimmed by 2 bases and V by 5 bases; bases with no gene match: 5. Germline loops: CDR1 SQVTM, CDR2 ANQGSEA. The CDR3 consists of 14 residues. In DNA form, the CDR3 reads TGCAGCGTTTTCGGACAGGGGGAAAACTATGGCTACACCTTC. Amino acids: CSVFGQGENYGYTF. Drawing the rest from reference TRBV29-1 and TRBJ1-2, the complete variable domain is SAVISQKPSRDICQRGTSLTIQCQVDSQVTMMFWYRQQPGQSLTLIATANQGSEATYESGFVIDKFPISRPNLTFSTLTVSNMSPEDSSIYLCSVFGQGENYGYTFGSGTRLTVV.

This chain uses TRBV21-1 with TRBJ2-4; the DNA was not used to check the table's D call, TRBD2. TRBV21-1 is a pseudogene locus. This CDR3 is built from 16 residues. The chain's CDR3 is CASSPRTSGREYIQYF. CDR3 nucleotide sequence: TGTGCCAGCAGCCCAAGGACTAGCGGGAGGGAGTACATTCAGTACTTC.

V gene TRBV28 combines with J gene TRBJ2-7; D unresolved. The length of the CDR3 is 13 residues. Trimming shortened V by 3 bases and J by 0 bases, and 6 bases separated the two germline ends. In germline, CDR1 is MDHEN, CDR2 SYDVKM. DNA for the CDR3: TGTGCCAGCAGTTTGCGTTCCTCCTACGAGCAGTACTTC. This codes for CASSLRSSYEQYF.

The CDR3 bases are TGTGCCAGCAGCGGGACAGGGGCGAACACCGGGGAGCTGTTTTTT. This encodes CASSGTGANTGELFF. This chain connects TRBV5-4 to TRBJ2-2; TRBD1 matches at 10 bases. Germline CDR1 and CDR2: SGHNT and YYREEE (reference sequence). This CDR3 contains 15 residues. Germline trimming cut 4 bases from V and 0 bases from J; bases unmatched to any gene: 0.

This clone was counted only a few times. The chain recombines TRBV4-1 with TRBJ1-2; D perhaps matches TRBD1 (6 bases). Per the germline V gene, CDR1 is MGHRA and CDR2 is YSYEKL. V was clipped by 1 base and J by 3 bases, with 15 bases between them. CDR3 length: 16 amino acids. The CDR3 DNA follows: TGCGCCAGCAGCCAAGTACCCCAACACAGGGACTATGGCTACACCTTC. Translating it yields CASSQVPQHRDYGYTF.

The chain carries TRBV9 and TRBJ2-1, with 8 bases fitting TRBD2. J was trimmed by 8 bases and V by 4 bases; bases with no gene match: 14. The germline V gene has CDR1 SGDLS and CDR2 YYNGEE. The CDR3 totals 16 residues. CDR3 protein: CASSLLGRATGHEQFF. CDR3 nucleotide sequence: TGTGCCAGCAGCCTCCTCGGGAGGGCCACAGGGCATGAGCAGTTCTTC.

The gene calls are TRBV19 and TRBJ1-2; maybe TRBD1 (5 bases). The length of the CDR3 is 12 residues. V was cut by 3 bases and J by 8 bases, with 10 bases left in between. CDR1 and CDR2 from the germline V gene are LNHDA and SQIVND (reference sequence). As DNA, the CDR3 is TGTGCCAGTAGTATCAGGGATCGCGGCTACACCTTC. The encoded protein is CASSIRDRGYTF.

This chain connects TRBV9 to TRBJ2-1, with TRBD1 identical over 9 bases. CDR3 length: 13 amino acids. Germline assignment: CDR1 SGDLS and CDR2 YYNGEE. J lost 15 bases, V lost 4 bases, and 11 bases had no gene match. This chain's CDR3 is CASSSPRDRVVFF. CDR3 in DNA: TGTGCCAGCAGCTCGCCCCGGGACAGGGTTGTGTTCTTC. The whole variable domain, filled in from reference TRBV9 and TRBJ2-1, reads DSGVTQTPKHLITATGQRVTLRCSPRSGDLSVYWYQQSLDQGLQFLIQYYNGEERAKGNILERFSAQQFPDLHSELNLSSLELGDSALYFCASSSPRDRVVFFGPGTRLTVL.

This clone was counted only a few times. The chain carries TRBV11-2 and TRBJ1-1; TRBD1 might be the D (5 bases). The germline gives CDR1 SGHAT, CDR2 FQNNGV. Deletions cut 0 bases from V and 4 bases from J, with 9 bases between. The CDR3 extends over 14 amino acids. In DNA, the CDR3 is TGTGCCAGCAGCTTAGAGCCAGGGTCCACTGAAGCTTTCTTT. Translating gives CASSLEPGSTEAFF.

V and J are TRBV28 and TRBJ1-5; no clear D gene. The CDR3 covers 13 residues. Germline V CDR1 and CDR2: MDHEN, SYDVKM. The V gene lost 2 bases and the J gene lost 3 bases, with 5 bases spanning the gap. CDR3 residues: CASSLPINQPQHF. The CDR3 coding sequence is TGTGCCAGCAGTTTACCCATCAATCAGCCCCAGCATTTT.

This chain links TRBV7-9 with TRBJ2-1, with 11 bases identical to TRBD2. This CDR3 is 16 amino acids long. Unmatched junction bases numbered 8, after V lost 5 bases and J lost 5 bases. The germline CDR1 and CDR2 sequences are SEHNR and FQNEAQ (reference sequence). The CDR3 region is CASSPLTSGRNNEQFF. The CDR3 DNA reads as TGTGCCAGCAGCCCCCTCACTAGCGGGAGAAACAATGAGCAGTTCTTC.

This clone was seen a few times. The V call is TRBV6-1, the J call TRBJ2-3; TRBD1 agrees at 10 bases. Looked up from germline, CDR1 is MNHNS and CDR2 is SASEGT. V lost 2 bases to trimming and J lost 2 bases; unmatched junction nucleotides: 7. This CDR3 contains 17 residues. The DNA of the CDR3 is TGTGCCAGCAGTGAAAGGGGGACAGGGGAATTCACAGATACGCAGTATTTT. Encoded protein: CASSERGTGEFTDTQYF.

The V and J genes are TRBV25-1 and TRBJ2-1, with a possible D match to TRBD1 (5 bases). The V and J ends lost 5 bases and 9 bases respectively, with 11 bases between them. The CDR3 spans 12 residues. CDR1 and CDR2 (germline): MGHDK, SYGVNS. The CDR3, as DNA: TGTGCCAGCAGTCCCCTTAGGGGTGAGCAGTTCTTC. Protein sequence: CASSPLRGEQFF.

This clone has just one count. The chain has TRBV28 and TRBJ2-7; 8 bases match TRBD1. The CDR3 loop spans 12 amino acids. Germline trimming cut 8 bases from V and 4 bases from J; bases unmatched to any gene: 4. Germline V gene sequence: CDR1 MDHEN, CDR2 SYDVKM. In DNA form, the CDR3 reads TGTGCCAGCCTAGGACAGGGTTACGAGCAGTACTTC. This gives the protein CASLGQGYEQYF. The full variable domain, rest sourced from reference TRBV28 and TRBJ2-7, is DVKVTQSSRYLVKRTGEKVFLECVQDMDHENMFWYRQDPGLGLRLIYFSYDVKMKEKGDIPEGYSVSREKKERFSLILESASTNQTSMYLCASLGQGYEQYFGPGTRLTVT.

The chain joins TRBV4-3 to TRBJ2-3, with TRBD2 matching over 15 bases. The CDR3 sequence is 16 residues long. V was pared by 3 bases and J by 6 bases, with 4 bases of the junction left unmatched. CDR1 LGHNA and CDR2 YSLEER come from the germline V gene. This CDR3 reads CASSHGLAGGGDTQYF. DNA of the CDR3: TGCGCCAGCAGCCATGGACTAGCGGGAGGGGGGGATACGCAGTATTTT.

CDR3 bases: TGTGCCAGCAGCTTGCGAGCGGGAGGAGGCGGGGAGCTGTTTTTT. Translated: CASSLRAGGGGELFF. This chain uses TRBV7-2 with TRBJ2-2, with 9 bases matching TRBD2. The trim removed 3 bases at V and 7 bases at J, leaving 6 bases unmatched. The CDR3 runs 15 residues. Germline values: CDR1 SGHTA, CDR2 FQGNSA.

Remarks on this clone: One end of the junction varies from germline; a read error may be responsible. The chain links TRBV7-2 to TRBJ1-2; the match to TRBD1 covers 9 bases. The CDR3 is 15 amino acids. The V gene's germline CDR1 is SGHTA and CDR2 FQGNSA. This CDR3 is CASSVAGTGIRGYTF. The CDR3 DNA reads as TGTGCCAGCAGCGTAGCCGGGACAGGGATTCGAGGCTACACCTTC.

The gene calls are TRBV4-3 and TRBJ2-3, with 11 bases lining up with TRBD2. The germline V gene has CDR1 LGHNA and CDR2 YSLEER. This CDR3 comprises 18 residues. V gave up 4 bases and J gave up 3 bases; unmatched junction bases: 12. The chain's CDR3 is CASSLDLAGGPGTDTQYF. CDR3 DNA sequence: TGCGCCAGCAGCCTAGATTTAGCGGGAGGGCCGGGGACAGATACGCAGTATTTT.

The gene calls are TRBV7-3 and TRBJ2-1, with 12 bases lining up with TRBD2. The CDR3 runs 15 residues. The junction had 6 bases not matched to a gene; V was cut back by 8 bases and J by 4 bases. Germline V gene lookup returns CDR1 SGHTA and CDR2 FQGTGA. CDR3 loop: CASRASGREYNEQFF. The CDR3 DNA reads as TGTGCCAGCCGGGCTAGCGGGAGGGAATACAATGAGCAGTTCTTC.

CDR3 in DNA: TGTGCCTGGAACAAGAGGGAGGGGACAGATACGCAGTATTTT. Translating it yields CAWNKREGTDTQYF. J is TRBJ2-3 and V is TRBV30; 7 positions match TRBD2. CDR1 and CDR2 (germline): GTSNPN, SVGIG (reference sequence). The CDR3 runs to 14 residues. V lost 4 bases, J lost 3 bases, and 7 bases stayed unmatched.

The rearrangement uses TRBV19 and TRBJ1-5, with 9 bases lining up with TRBD1. Looked up from germline, CDR1 is LNHDA and CDR2 is SQIVND (reference sequence). J was trimmed by 4 bases and V by 9 bases; bases with no gene match: 7. The CDR3 covers 14 residues. CDR3 nucleotides: TGTGCCAGCCAACCCGGACAGGGGAATCAGCCCCAGCATTTT. Its translation: CASQPGQGNQPQHF.

The chain carries TRBV13 and TRBJ2-7, with D possibly TRBD2 on 6 matching bases. V was shortened by 6 bases and J by 2 bases, with 23 bases between the two germline ends. CDR3 length equals 17 residues. Per the germline V gene, CDR1 is PRHDT and CDR2 is FYEKMQ (reference sequence). The CDR3 sequence: CASSLTYGTDSPYEQYF. In DNA, the CDR3 is TGTGCCAGCAGTCTTACTTACGGGACTGACTCCCCCTACGAGCAGTACTTC.

The J gene is TRBJ2-7, the V gene TRBV27; D is ambiguous. The V end lost 8 bases, the J end lost 2 bases, and 7 bases lay between the germline ends. This CDR3 is 11 amino acids long. Germline CDR1 is MNHEY and CDR2 is SMNVEV (reference sequence). The CDR3 here is CASPIAYEQYF. Here the CDR3 DNA reads TGTGCCAGCCCTATTGCCTACGAGCAGTACTTC.

V and J are TRBV29-1 and TRBJ1-6; a weak D match, TRBD1 (6 bases). V shed 6 bases and J shed 5 bases, with 11 bases lying between them. The CDR3 totals 13 residues. The V gene's germline CDR1 is SQVTM and CDR2 ANQGSEA. This CDR3 is CSVRQENNSPLHF. The CDR3 DNA follows: TGCAGCGTCAGACAGGAGAATAATTCACCCCTCCACTTT.